The TCR beta chain described here comes from a study of cytomegalovirus exposure and HLA in healthy donors. PCR involved 60 Vbeta and 13 Jbeta primers. Method: immunoSEQ multiplex PCR; TCRdb's copy keeps in-frame clones and lacks some. The specimen's table records some 160,000 clones. Germline V lookup: CDR1 MNHNS, CDR2 SASEGT. The V and J ends lost 8 bases and 3 bases respectively, with 11 bases between them. The CDR3 is made up of 13 amino acids. The chain employs TRBV6-1 and TRBJ2-1, with a weak D call TRBD1 (6 bases). What was sequenced was PBMCs. This receptor was identified in a man aged 25 to 40 in good health and CMV-seronegative. The CDR3 bases are TGTGCCAGCCCGGGACACAACTACAATGAGCAGTTCTTC. It yields the protein CASPGHNYNEQFF.